This T cell receptor (beta chain) came from a study of cytomegalovirus exposure and HLA in healthy donors (dated by TCRdb to the late 2010s). Study-level background: In an earlier analysis of roughly 500 of the donors, approximately 300 Gb of sequence data and some 120 million unique TCR beta sequences from approximately 180 million T cells were reported. An early release covering around 630 HLA-typed donors comprised 300 to 350 gigabases of sequencing data and around 80 million unique TCR sequences. The genetic ancestry cluster associated with self-reported Caucasian donors included about four fifths of the 398 genotyped donors. The study aimed to test whether signatures of past pathogen exposure could be identified by cataloging public T cell receptors. The T cell repertoires of about 700 subjects were profiled by immunosequencing and related to cytomegalovirus serostatus. Besides the first cohort of some 670 subjects, a separate validation cohort made up of roughly 120 different subjects was used. High-throughput TCR immunosequencing, statistical association of individual TCRs with disease status, and machine learning were combined to predict cytomegalovirus infection status. A later analysis re-examined previously published TCR beta repertoires from hundreds of donors and added high-resolution HLA genotyping to investigate patterns of TCR occurrence. In the later analysis, no new phenotypic data were used to find candidate immune exposures; instead, reliance was placed on TCR beta sequences and their occurrence across donors. In an earlier analysis of roughly 600 of the donors, high-throughput TCR beta sequencing was used to judge whether each TCR beta V gene segment behaved as functional or pseudogenic. Donor age, sex, ethnicity and CMV serostatus were compiled together with the repertoire data. A later genetic analysis took genome-wide SNP genotypes for about 55% of the 666 donors and used that subset as a discovery cohort. All discovery cohort repertoires had been generated using a single sequencing platform. Both class I and class II loci were covered by HLA typing, at four-digit resolution. The number of donors typed differed by locus, with about 620-630 for A, B, C, DRB1 and DQB1, around 560 for DQA1, 606 for DPA1, and some 450 for DPB1. Because of strong linkage in the cohort, 5 or 6 DR-DQ haplotypes were treated as single units for association and clustering. Among some 400 genotyped donors of the cohort, an average of approximately 250,000 unique TCR beta nucleotide sequences were sequenced per donor, 15% to 20% of them non-productive.

The cohort comprised some 700 healthy bone marrow donors. Cohort members were all nominally healthy when sampled, although unrecorded immune exposures were likely present. The donor was CMV seronegative and belonged to the group of under 400 seronegative cohort members. A peripheral blood sample was provided by each donor, and peripheral blood mononuclear cells were used for TCR beta sequencing. The Qiagen DNeasy Blood Extraction Kit was used to extract genomic DNA from the blood cell samples. Libraries were prepared through the immunoSEQ multiplex PCR assay. For the multiplex PCR, a mixture combining 60 forward primers for TCR Vbeta segments and 13 reverse primers for TCR Jbeta segments was used. The CDR3 region of rearranged TCR beta genes was amplified from genomic DNA with a multiplex PCR assay. The amplified TCR beta libraries were sequenced on the Illumina HiSeq System as 87-base-pair reads. As for the authors' bioinformatics: A later analysis counted about 80 million unique TCR beta chains across the 650 to 700 repertoires, and some 11 million of these chains were shared by at least two donors. Raw reads were error-corrected and collapsed into unique sequences by a nearest-neighbor algorithm in which closely related sequences were merged to remove PCR and sequencing errors. CDR3 sequences were aligned to IMGT reference sequences to assign V, D and J gene segments. For a sequence to be retained, a match of at least six nucleotides to both a V gene segment and a J gene segment was required. A rearrangement was called productive if the CDR3 had no stop codons and remained in frame with V and J, and every other rearrangement was called non-productive. CDR3 was defined by IMGT convention, running from the second conserved V-encoded cysteine to the conserved J-encoded phenylalanine. Sequences without an unambiguous match to a single V gene segment were excluded from the earlier analysis of almost 600 of the donors. An earlier analysis of 587 of the donors called V segments functional above 56.7% productive rearrangements and segregating when the between-donor standard deviation exceeded 5%. To diagnose cytomegalovirus status from the catalog of TCR beta chain sequences, a statistical classification framework was built. A later analysis assigned V and J genes by comparing TCR nucleotide sequences with IMGT/GENE-DB human TR gene sequences. A later analysis assigned CDR3 sequences and most-parsimonious VDJ recombination scenarios with the TCRdist pipeline. In a later analysis, each TCR beta chain was defined by its CDR3 amino acid sequence together with its V-gene family, and reads without a unique V-gene family were excluded. To address suspected cross-contamination and a sequencing artifact, a later analysis removed 592 highly shared, low-generation-probability nucleotide sequences. A later analysis calculated a clonal expansion index for each public chain from normalized within-repertoire ranks of inferred template counts. A later analysis computed generation probabilities with a VDJ recombination model fitted to out-of-frame rearrangements, and checked the results against IGoR. In a later analysis, TCR-TCR, TCR-HLA and TCR-CMV co-occurrence was scored with hypergeometric tests, and a repertoire-size bias correction was applied to TCR pairs. False discovery rates were estimated in a later analysis by permuting HLA or CMV assignments 20 times. In a later analysis, co-occurring TCRs were grouped using DBSCAN, with TCRdist sequence similarity added in when clustering inside HLA-allele-positive subsets. For co-occurrence clustering, repertoires with fewer than 30,000 or more than 120,000 public chains were excluded, along with several repertoires with anomalous nucleotide sharing. TCRdb took this table from immuneACCESS and kept in-frame rearrangements with V and J called. Such tables lack part of the clones; where checked against another copy, unresolved V genes explain under half of the gap, and the rest is unexplained. V, J and clone size reflect that table, while D and trimming were determined from the DNA. The sample table records about 140,000 clones. Approximately 0.88% of the sample rests with the top ten.

General conclusions and limits of the study: The cohort was sequenced for TCR beta chains only, and without alpha or paired-chain data the features that could be detected were limited. The authors suggested that the approach could potentially be generalized to other disease states and immunological phenotypes. An association between a missense DCLRE1C variant and V-gene and J-gene trimming of TCR beta chains was found in a later genetic analysis and replicated in an independent cohort. In vitro tests confirmed that a few of the cytomegalovirus-associated TCR beta chains recognize cytomegalovirus antigens. The only immune exposure information available for the cohort was CMV serostatus. Across donors, most TCR sequences were observed very rarely, whereas some public TCRs were present in many individuals. A cluster of highly shared sequence variants was judged likely to represent a technical artifact of the sequencing pipeline. Several of the top co-occurrence clusters appeared to be linked to parvovirus B19, influenza, CMV and Epstein-Barr virus, according to a later analysis. Linkage disequilibrium might explain the correlated functional status among segregating V segments, but an unknown experimental factor could not be ruled out. Most CMV-associated TCR beta chains appeared to be HLA-restricted in a later analysis, and the HLA associations seemed to be driven largely by CMV exposure. A later genetic analysis reported fewer N-insertions in productive TCRs among donors in an Asian-associated ancestry cluster than the approximately 670-donor mean. In a later analysis, HLA-associated TCR beta chains showed more clonal expansion and lower generation probabilities than non-associated chains that were equally common. A total of some 180 TCR beta chains were listed by the study as associated with cytomegalovirus. An earlier analysis of 587 of the donors showed that most TCR beta V segments appeared in productive rearrangements either about 87% or about 30% of the time, which broadly matched IMGT annotations. Cytomegalovirus status was reported to be diagnosed by the classifier with high specificity and sensitivity in both the original and validation cohorts. In a later analysis, TCR association rates were found to vary across HLA loci, with the most associated TCRs seen for DRB1 alleles and the fewest for HLA-C alleles. Because HLA typing was unavailable for some donors at each locus, only the typed subset was used in association tests. Roughly uniform sequencing depth across donors was assumed in presence/absence analyses, although this assumption may not hold. Roughly 17 rarely observed V segments, including chromosome 9 orphons, were excluded from the earlier analysis of almost 600 of the donors because counts were too low. In a later analysis, some 17,000 TCR beta sequences were associated with specific HLA alleles at a false discovery rate of 0.05. A further reported finding was that TCR beta sequences accurately predicted the HLA-A and HLA-B alleles for most subjects in the first cohort. Assigning TCR associations to individual alleles was difficult when HLA alleles, especially DR and DQ, strongly co-occurred.

As to this clone: Its antigen target is currently unknown.

The receptor's source is a male donor in good health and CMV-seronegative. Sample: PBMCs.

The nucleotides are TGCAGCGTCCCAGGGAGGGTAGGGGCTTTCTTT. The translation is CSVPGRVGAFF. This sequence uses TRBV29-1 and TRBJ1-1; TRBD1 could be the D gene, as 5 bases match. Deletion took 6 bases off V and 11 bases off J, with a span of 16 bases between the germline ends. Reading from cysteine to phenylalanine, the CDR3 counts 11 amino acids. Of the read, only the CDR3 DNA is kept; its 33 bases are in frame from base 1. CDR1 SQVTM and CDR2 ANQGSEA were looked up in the germline V gene.